This T cell receptor beta chain was sequenced in a study of cytomegalovirus exposure and HLA in healthy donors. With regard to this clone: Its antigen is undetermined.

The study, taken as a whole, reports: A classifier reportedly called cytomegalovirus status with high sensitivity and specificity.

V shed 1 base and J shed 0 bases, with 10 bases lying between them. From germline, CDR1 is SGHTS and CDR2 YDEGEE. This CDR3 spans 15 amino acids. Primers included in the PCR were 60 Vbeta and 13 Jbeta primers. Sequencing used immunoSEQ multiplex PCR; TCRdb keeps in-frame clones, though not all of them. There are tens of thousands of clones in the sample; more than 65% occur only once, and approximately 1.3% lies in the top ten. The V and J genes are TRBV5-8 and TRBJ1-1; D unclear. Sequencing was carried out using PBMCs. The clonotype comes from a girl aged 2 to 9 in good health and CMV-seropositive. The CDR3 nucleotides read TGTGCCAGCAGCTTGATGGCAGCGATGAACACTGAAGCTTTCTTT. Translated, it gives CASSLMAAMNTEAFF.